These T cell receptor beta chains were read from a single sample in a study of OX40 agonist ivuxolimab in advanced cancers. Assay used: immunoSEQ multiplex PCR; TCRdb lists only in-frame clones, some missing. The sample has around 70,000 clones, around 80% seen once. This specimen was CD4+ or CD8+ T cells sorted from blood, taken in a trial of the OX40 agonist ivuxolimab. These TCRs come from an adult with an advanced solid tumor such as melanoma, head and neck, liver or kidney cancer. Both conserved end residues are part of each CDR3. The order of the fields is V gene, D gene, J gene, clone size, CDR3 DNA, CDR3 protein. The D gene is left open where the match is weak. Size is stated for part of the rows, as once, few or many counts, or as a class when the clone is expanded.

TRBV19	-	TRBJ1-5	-	TGTGCCAGTAGTATAGACGGGTTCGAACCCCAGCATTTT	CASSIDGFEPQHF
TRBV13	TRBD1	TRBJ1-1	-	TGTGCCAGCAGTTTACAGGGGGCGGGGGACACTGAAGCTTTCTTT	CASSLQGAGDTEAFF
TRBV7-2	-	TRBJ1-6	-	TGTGCCAGCAGCACCCGTGCGGGGAGGGATTCACCCCTCCACTTT	CASSTRAGRDSPLHF
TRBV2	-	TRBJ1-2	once	TGTGCCAGCAGGCAGGGACCTAACTATGGCTACACCTTC	CASRQGPNYGYTF
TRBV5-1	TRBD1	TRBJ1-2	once	TGCGCCAGCAGCTACCGACAGGGGGTAAAGGGCTATGGCTACACCTTC	CASSYRQGVKGYGYTF
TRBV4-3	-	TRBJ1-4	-	TGCGCCAGCAGCCAATACAGGGCGACTAATGAAAAACTGTTTTTT	CASSQYRATNEKLFF
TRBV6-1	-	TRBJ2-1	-	TGTGCCAGCAGTGAAGGTGAAGAGGTCAATGAGCAGTTCTTC	CASSEGEEVNEQFF
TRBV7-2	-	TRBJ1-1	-	TGTGCCAGCAGCTTAGTAGGGGCAGTTGAAGTAGGGTTCACTGAAGCTTTCTTT	CASSLVGAVEVGFTEAFF
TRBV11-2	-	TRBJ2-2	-	TGTGCCAGCAGCTTAGCCGGGAACACCGGGGAGCTGTTTTTT	CASSLAGNTGELFF
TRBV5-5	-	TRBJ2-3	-	TGTGCCAGCAGCTTGGATATAGGGTCGAGTGGGAATACGCAGTATTTT	CASSLDIGSSGNTQYF